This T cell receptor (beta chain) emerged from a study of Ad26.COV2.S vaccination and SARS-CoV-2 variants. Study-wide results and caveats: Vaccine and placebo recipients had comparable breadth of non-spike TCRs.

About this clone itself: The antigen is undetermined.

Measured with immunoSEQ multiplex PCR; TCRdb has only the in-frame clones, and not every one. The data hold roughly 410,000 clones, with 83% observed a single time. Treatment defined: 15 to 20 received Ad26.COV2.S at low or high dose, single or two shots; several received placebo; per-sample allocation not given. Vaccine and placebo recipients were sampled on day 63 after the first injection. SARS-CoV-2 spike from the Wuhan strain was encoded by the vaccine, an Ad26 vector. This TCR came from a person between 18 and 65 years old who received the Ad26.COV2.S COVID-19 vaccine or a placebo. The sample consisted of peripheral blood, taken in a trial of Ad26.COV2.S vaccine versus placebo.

Here the CDR3 reads CSVDRSAGELFF. The CDR3 bases are TGCAGCGTGGACAGGTCGGCCGGGGAGCTGTTTTTT. V and J are TRBV29-1 and TRBJ2-2; 7 bases agree with TRBD1. J gave up 6 bases and V 6 bases, and 4 bases lay outside the gene matches. Germline-derived CDR1 and CDR2 are SQVTM and ANQGSEA. The CDR3 is 12 amino acids.